Sequencing of this T cell receptor beta chain was carried out in a study of T-cell reconstitution after alpha-beta-depleted transplantation in children. There are many counts of this clonotype. The library targeted TCRbeta and was prepared with unique molecular identifiers. MiXCR, run by TCRdb on the PCR reads, gives a single entry per CDR3 protein. The data show about 91,000 distinct CDR3 sequences, 6.5% to 8.5% seen once. CDR1 and CDR2 from the germline V gene are MDHEN and SYDVKM. The V end was cut by 11 bases, the J end by 3 bases, with 17 bases between. The CDR3 covers 13 residues. The sequence derives from a human donor who donated a stem cell graft to a child with congenital amegakaryocytic thrombocytopenia. This specimen consisted of PBMCs from the stem cell graft donor, obtained from the stem cell graft. V gene TRBV28 combines with J gene TRBJ2-7; the D call may be TRBD1 or TRBD2 (5 bases each). The CDR3 region is CAARRDGDYEQYF. CDR3 DNA sequence: TGTGCCGCGCGCCGGGACGGGGACTACGAGCAGTACTTC.